This is a list of T cell receptor beta chains from one sample in a study of T cell responses to AZD1222 COVID-19 vaccine. Clones were read by immunoSEQ multiplex PCR, and TCRdb kept only the in-frame ones, dropping some. The sample includes about 81,000 clones, approximately 85% of them seen just once. This material consisted of peripheral blood, taken 28 days after the second AZD1222 dose. The source is an adult who received the AZD1222 COVID-19 vaccine. The CDR3 runs from the conserved cysteine through the conserved F or W. Not every row has a clone size; where given, it reads once, few, many or a size class.

v_call clone_size cdr3_aa
TRBV6-6 - CASRRDYSGNTIYF
TRBV25-1 - CASSDWRGEETQYF
TRBV6-6 - CASSYSNGDSPLHF
TRBV28 - CASSSPSMGGSPLHF
TRBV5-6 - CASSSSTGLDSSYNSPLHF
TRBV5-1 - CASSRRDRGDEQYF
TRBV2 - CASSVGTAQPQHF
TRBV19 - CASSIDEGLPDSDYNEQFF
TRBV7-9 - CASSPLLAPGSYEQYF
TRBV19 - CASSIGASGSSYNEQFF
TRBV12-3/TRBV12-4 - CASSPRDRNEAFF
TRBV4-1 - CASSHPRVPGRDNEQFF
TRBV7-6 - CASSLFLTGGNTEAFF
TRBV7-6 - CASTLSQGDSYEQYF
TRBV28 - CASSSSPGNTIYF
TRBV28 - CASSSQTEEKLFF
TRBV28 - CASGDQGGSSYEQYF
TRBV9 - CASSVGGTGGDGYTF
TRBV12-5 - CASGLGGEDSPLHF
TRBV28 - CASSVQGAGYTF
TRBV25-1 - CASSASDEGVWQYF
TRBV28 - CASSPPPGQGHSPLHF
TRBV12-3/TRBV12-4 - CASSDRVNTEAFF
TRBV29-1 - CSMQGARTEAFF
TRBV30 once CAWSRGRQPEPYGYTF
TRBV29-1 - CSVADSNQPQHF
TRBV7-6 few CASSRSTSGLTGELFF
TRBV10-3 - CAISGGDSNQPQHF
TRBV11-2 - CASSPEREGYEQYF
TRBV15 - CATSRDRGQGGYTF
TRBV2 - CASRAGVTIGVALHF
TRBV6-6 once CASSRPAQGVATEAFF
TRBV19 - CASTRGQGNTEAFF
TRBV29-1 - CSFMSSGANVLTF
TRBV5-1 - CASSLGSGVYGYTF
TRBV25-1 - CASSEYEGTYEQYF
TRBV7-9 - CASSVSQGRNTIYF
TRBV5-1 - CASSLEDSSTDTQYF
TRBV6-4 - CASSEGQGDEQFF
TRBV28 - CASSLAGGEYIQYF
TRBV18 - CASSPPRQYEKLFF
TRBV12-3/TRBV12-4 - CASSEGSLQPQHF
TRBV4-1 once CASSYRQGADYGYTF
TRBV7-2 few CASSLASSGELFF